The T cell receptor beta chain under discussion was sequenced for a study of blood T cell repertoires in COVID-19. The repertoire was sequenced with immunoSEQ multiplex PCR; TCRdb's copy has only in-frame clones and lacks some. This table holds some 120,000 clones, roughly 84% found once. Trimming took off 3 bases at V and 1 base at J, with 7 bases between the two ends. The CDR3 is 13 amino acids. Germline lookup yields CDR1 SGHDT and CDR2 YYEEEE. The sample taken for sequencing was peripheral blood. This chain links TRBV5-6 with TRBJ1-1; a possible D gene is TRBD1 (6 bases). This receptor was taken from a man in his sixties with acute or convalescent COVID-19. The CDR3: CASSWTENTEAFF. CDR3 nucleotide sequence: TGTGCCAGCAGCTGGACAGAGAACACTGAAGCTTTCTTT.